Described below is a single T cell receptor beta chain sequence and its context. The antigen remains undetermined. The sample comes from a study of a mutant IDH1 vaccine in newly diagnosed glioma. Trimming shortened V by 1 base and J by 3 bases, and 18 bases separated the two germline ends. The CDR3 consists of 16 residues. CDR1 GTSNPN and CDR2 SVGIG come from the germline V gene (reference sequence). Using immunoSEQ multiplex PCR, the repertoire was profiled, and TCRdb retains in-frame clones only, with some absent. The repertoire has just under 45,000 clones, approximately 90% of them found once; the top ten carry less than 5%. Documented time point: week 23, last vaccination. The content of each vaccine dose was 300 ug of mutant IDH1 20-mer peptide, and topical imiquimod accompanied it.

The specimen comprised PBMCs, sampled from a glioma patient whose treatment included an IDH1 peptide vaccine. The receptor's source is a man between 50 and 59 years old with glioma. V usage is TRBV30 and J usage is TRBJ1-1, with D possibly being TRBD1 (6 bases). CDR3 loop: CAWSALPGHRYTEAFF. CDR3 nucleotides: TGTGCCTGGAGTGCGTTACCGGGACACCGATACACTGAAGCTTTCTTT.